What follows is one T cell receptor (beta chain) and its context. Looked up from germline, CDR1 is MDHEN and CDR2 is SYDVKM. CDR3 length equals 14 residues. Trimming pared 3 bases from V and 4 bases from J, leaving 10 bases between. Sequenced material consisted of expressed TCRB transcripts (all of the isolated RNA was reverse transcribed). Using immunoSEQ multiplex PCR, the repertoire was profiled, and TCRdb retains in-frame clones only, with some absent. The sample consists of 810,000 or so clones, roughly 17% of them appearing once. The data are from a study of beta chain features in type 1 diabetes.

This clonotype originated in a woman under 30 in good health. The source material was naive CD4+ T cells from blood. This chain connects TRBV28 to TRBJ2-1; D is uncertain. The CDR3 sequence is CASSFTAAYNEQFF. The CDR3 DNA sequence: TGTGCCAGCAGTTTTACCGCGGCGTACAATGAGCAGTTCTTC.